The clone carrying this T cell receptor beta chain has only a few counts. Its antigen is as yet unknown. The data derive from a study of response to subunit inactivated influenza vaccine. Study-wide findings and caveats: The authors offered the suggestion that each seasonal influenza vaccination recruits few new T cells.

V was pared by 5 bases and J by 4 bases, with 15 bases between. Germline V CDR1 and CDR2: SGHRS, YFSETQ. The length of the CDR3 is 14 residues. TCRdb reprocessed the RT-PCR reads with MiXCR, giving one entry per CDR3 protein. The sample lists about 620,000 distinct CDR3 sequences; roughly 10% were seen once. J is TRBJ1-1 and V is TRBV5-1; D uncertain. This specimen was PBMCs from blood, taken on the day of vaccination. This clonotype was sampled from a man aged 50 to 59 who received an inactivated influenza vaccine. The CDR3 is CASRVNPAGTEAFF. CDR3 DNA sequence: TGCGCCAGCAGGGTAAATCCTGCGGGCACTGAAGCTTTCTTT.